The 26 T cell receptor beta chains given below trace back to one sample, sequenced in a study of human T cells and chemical hapten exposure. Time point specified: patch test 2, 6 weeks after DPC sensitization. Indicated treatment: therapeutic diphenylcyclopropenone sensitization with weekly scalp DPC. Each CDR3 protein is one row after TCRdb ran MiXCR on the RACE reads. The data show under 450,000 distinct CDR3 sequences, about 6.3% seen once. Sequencing used whole blood, obtained in connection with sensitization to the hapten diphenylcyclopropenone (DPC). Receptors were obtained from a woman in her late teens or twenties with alopecia areata. Some clones in this sample may be carry-over from other donors' samples.

The sample holds a few counts of this clonotype. The rearrangement joins TRBV4-2 to TRBJ2-2, with 8 bases fitting TRBD1. Germline CDR1 reads LGHNA; CDR2 reads YNFKEQ. This CDR3 comprises 16 residues. Trimming removed 0 bases from V and 6 bases from J; junction bases left unmatched: 6. The CDR3 nucleotides are TGTGCCAGCAGCCAAGAGCAGACAGGGGAATCCGGGGAGCTGTTTTTT. Its protein is CASSQEQTGESGELFF.

This rearrangement joins TRBV4-3 to TRBJ2-2; the D is unclear. The CDR3 covers 15 residues. Germline CDR1 reads LGHNA; CDR2 reads YSLEER. Trimming took off 0 bases at V and 3 bases at J, with 8 bases between the two ends. CDR3: CASSQDEVDTGELFF. The CDR3 nucleotides read TGCGCCAGCAGCCAAGATGAAGTGGACACCGGGGAGCTGTTTTTT.

This clonotype was recorded at least ten times. The chain employs TRBV5-6 and TRBJ2-3; 13 bases are a match to TRBD2. Germline V gene lookup returns CDR1 SGHDT and CDR2 YYEEEE. J was trimmed by 12 bases and V by 2 bases; bases with no gene match: 12. The CDR3 contains 16 residues. In DNA, the CDR3 is TGTGCCAGCAGCTTACCGGGACTAGCGGGGCCAAGAAACCAGTATTTT. Protein sequence: CASSLPGLAGPRNQYF. The variable domain in full, completed from reference TRBV5-6 and TRBJ2-3, reads DAGVTQSPTHLIKTRGQQVTLRCSPKSGHDTVSWYQQALGQGPQFIFQYYEEEERQRGNFPDRFSGHQFPNYSSELNVNALLLGDSALYLCASSLPGLAGPRNQYFGPGTRLTVL.

In its sample, this clonotype was seen many times. The chain is built from TRBV5-1 and TRBJ1-5; no reliable D call. V was clipped by 0 bases and J by 7 bases, with 8 bases between them. CDR1 is SGHRS, CDR2 YFSETQ, per germline. The CDR3 sequence is 13 residues long. CDR3 residues: CASSLGEQQPQHF. DNA of the CDR3: TGCGCCAGCAGCTTGGGGGAACAACAGCCCCAGCATTTT.

In this sample, this clonotype turned up a few times. The rearrangement joins TRBV6-2 or TRBV6-3 to TRBJ2-7; D gene ambiguous. CDR1 is MNHEY, CDR2 SVGEGT, per germline. CDR3 length: 12 residues. With 3 bases removed from V and 3 bases from J, the gap between germline ends came to 6 bases. CDR3 loop: CASSYTVYEQYF. The DNA of the CDR3 is TGTGCCAGCAGTTATACAGTCTACGAGCAGTACTTC.

V and J are TRBV14 and TRBJ2-2; TRBD2 might be the D (5 bases). This CDR3 has 13 amino acids. Germline V gene lookup returns CDR1 SGHDN and CDR2 FVKESK. V gave up 5 bases and J gave up 6 bases, with 10 bases separating them. The chain's CDR3 is CASSRRTAGELFF. CDR3 DNA sequence: TGTGCCAGCAGCAGGAGGACTGCCGGGGAGCTGTTTTTT.

This clonotype was seen once. This rearrangement joins TRBV13 to TRBJ2-7; D uncertain. Per germline, CDR1 PRHDT and CDR2 FYEKMQ (reference sequence). V lost 5 bases and J lost 0, with 11 bases in between. CDR3 length equals 14 residues. CDR3 sequence (DNA): TGTGCCAGCAGCCAAACTAACGCCTCCTACGAGCAGTACTTC. It yields the protein CASSQTNASYEQYF.

The rearrangement joins TRBV6-5 to TRBJ2-7; 8 nucleotides line up with TRBD2. With 2 bases clipped from V and 3 bases from J, the junction kept 6 bases outside the gene matches. This CDR3 is built from 15 residues. Germline V gives CDR1 MNHEY, CDR2 SVGAGI. CDR3 bases: TGTGCCAGCAGTTACCTGGGGACTAGTTTCTACGAGCAGTACTTC. Its protein product is CASSYLGTSFYEQYF.

This sequence joins TRBV20-1 and TRBJ1-4, with no clear D. The CDR3 extends over 15 amino acids. Germline V gives CDR1 DFQATT, CDR2 SNEGSKA (reference sequence). V lost 2 bases, J lost 2 bases, and 12 bases lay in between. DNA of the CDR3: TGCAGTGCTAGACCAACGAGAGAGACTAATGAAAAACTGTTTTTT. Translated, it gives CSARPTRETNEKLFF.

The rearrangement joins TRBV6-2 or TRBV6-3 to TRBJ2-1, with TRBD2 identical over 8 bases. The trim removed 5 bases at V and 13 bases at J, leaving 7 bases unmatched. There are 12 residues in the CDR3. Germline V CDR1 and CDR2: MNHEY, SVGEGT. The CDR3 here is CASSPSGLAQFF. The CDR3 nucleotides read TGTGCCAGCAGTCCCTCAGGACTAGCTCAGTTCTTC.

This clonotype was found many times. V and J are TRBV5-1 and TRBJ2-7, with 10 bases identical to TRBD2. With V trimmed by 5 bases and J by 4 bases, 6 bases remained unmatched. CDR3 length equals 14 residues. Germline V gene data show CDR1 as SGHRS and CDR2 as YFSETQ. The CDR3 region is CASSTTSGEYEQYF. The DNA of the CDR3 is TGCGCCAGCAGTACAACTAGCGGGGAGTACGAGCAGTACTTC.

The rearrangement links TRBV5-4 to TRBJ1-2; 7 nucleotides agree with TRBD1. J was trimmed by 6 bases and V by 5 bases; bases with no gene match: 7. The CDR3 has 13 amino acids. CDR1 SGHNT and CDR2 YYREEE come from the germline V gene (reference sequence). CDR3 loop: CASRQGNTNGYTF. The DNA for the CDR3 is TGTGCCAGCAGACAGGGGAATACAAATGGCTACACCTTC.

This clonotype occurred many times. CDR3 sequence (DNA): TGTGCCAGCCTCAGTAGGGCCAAGGGAAATGAGCAGTTCTTC. Translating it yields CASLSRAKGNEQFF. The gene calls are TRBV28 and TRBJ2-1; D is uncertain. This CDR3 is built from 14 residues. Germline CDR1 is MDHEN and CDR2 is SYDVKM. Trimming left V 8 bases short and J 7 bases short, with 18 bases between.

The sample holds many counts of this clonotype. The gene calls are TRBV29-1 and TRBJ1-1; 8 bases align to TRBD1. The CDR3 has 14 amino acids. Trimming took 4 bases from V and 3 from J; bases not matched to a gene: 7. Germline lookup yields CDR1 SQVTM and CDR2 ANQGSEA. CDR3 residues: CSVVLAGGDTEAFF. The CDR3 nucleotides read TGCAGCGTTGTACTGGCAGGGGGCGACACTGAAGCTTTCTTT.

This clonotype was counted only a few times. The CDR3, as DNA: TGCGCCAGCAGCCCTTTAGGGCTAGCGGGGTACGAGCAGTACTTC. Protein product: CASSPLGLAGYEQYF. The chain recombines TRBV5-1 with TRBJ2-7; TRBD2 agrees at 9 bases. Germline CDR1 SGHRS, CDR2 YFSETQ. The CDR3 is 15 amino acids. Trimming cost V 4 bases and J 4 bases; bases outside gene matches: 9.

This clonotype was detected only a few times. At one end the junction does not follow the germline gene, possibly because of a read error. The chain joins TRBV7-2 to TRBJ2-1; tentatively, D is TRBD2 (7 bases). Per germline, CDR1 SGHTA and CDR2 FQGNSA. The CDR3 runs to 15 residues. Here the CDR3 reads CASIAGGPAYNEQFF. In DNA, the CDR3 is TGTGCCAGCATCGCCGGGGGGCCTGCCTATAATGAGCAGTTCTTC.

This clonotype was recorded many times. The gene calls are TRBV29-1 and TRBJ1-1, with D possibly TRBD1 on 6 matching bases. CDR3 length: 12 residues. Looked up from germline, CDR1 is SQVTM and CDR2 is ANQGSEA. V was shortened by 4 bases and J by 6 bases, with 12 bases between the two germline ends. CDR3 sequence: CSVAIGGAEAFF. The CDR3, as DNA: TGCAGCGTTGCCATAGGGGGAGCTGAAGCTTTCTTT.

There are a few counts of this clonotype. This chain connects TRBV21-1 to TRBJ1-2. TRBV21-1 is a pseudogene segment. This CDR3 has 14 amino acids. The CDR3 nucleotides read TGTGCCAGCAGCAAAGCTGAGGCGTACTATGGCTACACCTTC. It specifies CASSKAEAYYGYTF.

This clonotype was found many times. The chain is built from TRBV3-1 and TRBJ2-7, with a weak D call TRBD2 (7 bases). V was pared by 1 base and J by 10 bases, with 14 bases between. The CDR3 length is 13 residues. Germline CDR1 is LGHDT and CDR2 is YNNKEL (reference sequence). The CDR3 reads CASSQVGRGSQYF. The CDR3 DNA is TGTGCCAGCAGCCAAGTTGGGAGGGGGAGTCAGTACTTC.

The rearrangement uses TRBV4-1 and TRBJ1-5; 7 bases are shared with TRBD1. CDR1 is MGHRA and CDR2 is YSYEKL in the germline V gene. CDR3 length: 15 residues. After removal of 5 bases from V and 2 bases from J, the junction contained 6 bases not matched to a gene. DNA for the CDR3: TGCGCCAGCAGCTCACAGGGGCCTGGCAATCAGCCCCAGCATTTT. Translated, it gives CASSSQGPGNQPQHF.

The chain has TRBV28 and TRBJ1-1, with TRBD1 matching 7 bases. The CDR3 is 14 residues long. The trim removed 6 bases at V and 3 bases at J, leaving 7 bases unmatched. Germline lookup yields CDR1 MDHEN and CDR2 SYDVKM. The CDR3: CASRTGQQYTEAFF. In nucleotides, the CDR3 is TGTGCCAGCAGAACGGGACAGCAGTACACTGAAGCTTTCTTT.

This clonotype was picked up many times. V usage is TRBV5-5 and J usage is TRBJ2-3, with D perhaps matching TRBD1 or TRBD2 (5 bases each). Germline CDR1 and CDR2: SGHKS and YYEKEE (reference sequence). The CDR3 is 16 amino acids. With 6 bases removed from V and 0 bases from J, the gap between germline ends came to 17 bases. In nucleotides, the CDR3 is TGTGCCAGCATCCCGTCTCCGGGACGGAGCACAGATACGCAGTATTTT. Translating it yields CASIPSPGRSTDTQYF. Drawing the rest from reference TRBV5-5 and TRBJ2-3, the complete variable domain is DAGVTQSPTHLIKTRGQQVTLRCSPISGHKSVSWYQQVLGQGPQFIFQYYEKEERGRGNFPDRFSARQFPNYSSELNVNALLLGDSALYLCASIPSPGRSTDTQYFGPGTRLTVL.

This clonotype was observed a few times. The chain links TRBV5-4 to TRBJ1-1; D not certain. This CDR3 is built from 16 residues. CDR1 and CDR2 from the germline V gene are SGHNT and YYREEE (reference sequence). The V end was cut by 4 bases, the J end by 0 bases, with 16 bases between. CDR3 protein: CASSPTYSLMNTEAFF. CDR3 bases: TGTGCCAGCAGCCCTACTTATAGCCTCATGAACACTGAAGCTTTCTTT.

The chain employs TRBV9 and TRBJ1-1; D not resolved. Trimming took off 3 bases at V and 4 bases at J, with 13 bases between the two ends. The CDR3 is 14 residues long. Germline V CDR1 and CDR2: SGDLS, YYNGEE. The CDR3 here is CASSAGVLFTEAFF. In nucleotides, the CDR3 is TGTGCCAGCAGCGCAGGCGTACTTTTCACTGAAGCTTTCTTT.

The sample holds a few counts of this clonotype. The genes are TRBV5-1 and TRBJ2-1; D unclear. The germline gives CDR1 SGHRS, CDR2 YFSETQ. There are 15 residues in the CDR3. Trimming removed 5 bases at V and 4 bases at J, with 16 bases between. The CDR3: CASSLGLVAYNEQFF. The CDR3, as DNA: TGCGCCAGCAGTCTTGGCCTTGTCGCTTACAATGAGCAGTTCTTC.

This chain links TRBV20-1 with TRBJ1-4; D is unclear. Germline V lookup: CDR1 DFQATT, CDR2 SNEGSKA (reference sequence). Trimming removed 0 bases from V and 2 bases from J, with 7 bases in between. The CDR3 length is 14 residues. The chain's CDR3 is CSARDSGTNEKLFF. CDR3 nucleotide sequence: TGCAGTGCTAGAGATTCTGGCACTAATGAAAAACTGTTTTTT.